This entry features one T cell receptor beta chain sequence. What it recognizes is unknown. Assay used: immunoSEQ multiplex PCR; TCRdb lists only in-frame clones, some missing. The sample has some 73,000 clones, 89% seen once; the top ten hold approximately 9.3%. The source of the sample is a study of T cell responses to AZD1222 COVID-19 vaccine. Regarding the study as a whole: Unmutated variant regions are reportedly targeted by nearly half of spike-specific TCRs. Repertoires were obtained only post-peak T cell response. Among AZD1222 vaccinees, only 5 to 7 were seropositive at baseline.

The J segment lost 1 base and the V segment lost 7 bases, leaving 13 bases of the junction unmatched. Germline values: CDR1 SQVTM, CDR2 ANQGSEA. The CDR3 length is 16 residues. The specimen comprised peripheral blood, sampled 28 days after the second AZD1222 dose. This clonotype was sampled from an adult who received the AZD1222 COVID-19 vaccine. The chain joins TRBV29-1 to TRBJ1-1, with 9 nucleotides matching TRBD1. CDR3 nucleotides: TGCAGCGCTAAACCGGGACAGGGACCTGGGAACACTGAAGCTTTCTTT. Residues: CSAKPGQGPGNTEAFF.